The 27 T cell receptor beta chains below come from one sample, sequenced in a study of shared clonotypes between healthy human individuals. Method: immunoSEQ multiplex PCR; TCRdb's copy keeps in-frame clones and lacks some. Of 1.4 million to 1.5 million clones listed, roughly 95% are singletons. The source material was naive CD4+ T cells sorted from blood. Subset given: CD45RA+ positively selected. These TCRs come from a man under 40 in good health.

This clone was counted a single time. The chain employs TRBV7-2 and TRBJ2-2, with 8 bases lining up with TRBD2. Germline-derived CDR1 and CDR2 are SGHTA and FQGNSA. Trimming at V came to 2 bases and at J to 6 bases, leaving 8 bases not matched to a gene. This CDR3 contains 16 residues. The CDR3 protein is CASSLRPSGSSGELFF. The DNA for the CDR3 is TGTGCCAGCAGCTTACGTCCCAGCGGGAGTTCCGGGGAGCTGTTTTTT.

J is TRBJ1-2 and V is TRBV11-2; 7 bases are shared with TRBD1. CDR1 is SGHAT, CDR2 FQNNGV, per germline. The CDR3 length is 18 residues. Trimming at V came to 5 bases and at J to 1 base, leaving 16 bases not matched to a gene. The chain's CDR3 is CASSRSPKSGTVNYGYTF. Written as DNA, the CDR3 is TGTGCCAGCAGCCGTTCCCCTAAATCCGGGACAGTTAACTATGGCTACACCTTC.

V is TRBV2 and J is TRBJ2-7; no reliable D call. The CDR3 consists of 17 residues. V was cut by 6 bases and J by 0 bases, with 21 bases left in between. CDR1 SNHLY and CDR2 FYNNEI come from the germline V gene. In DNA, the CDR3 is TGTGCCAGCAGGGCCCTCGGGTCCTCGTACAGCTCCTACGAGCAGTACTTC. Encoded protein: CASRALGSSYSSYEQYF.

The gene calls are TRBV29-1 and TRBJ2-7, with D uncertain. This CDR3 region has 12 residues. V lost 5 bases to trimming and J lost 3 bases, with 11 bases between them. The V gene's germline CDR1 is SQVTM and CDR2 ANQGSEA. The CDR3 DNA sequence: TGCAGCGTTTTGGTCCGTGGCTACGAGCAGTACTTC. This sequence encodes CSVLVRGYEQYF.

With regard to this clone: Other DNA sequences in the sample encode the same CDR3. The chain uses TRBV20-1 and TRBJ2-5; D gene ambiguous. Germline V gene data show CDR1 as DFQATT and CDR2 as SNEGSKA (reference sequence). Trimming shortened V by 3 bases and J by 2 bases, and 4 bases separated the two germline ends. This CDR3 is built from 11 residues. DNA for the CDR3: TGCAGTGCTAGGGAACAAGAGACCCAGTACTTC. As protein: CSAREQETQYF.

This CDR3 reads CASTPGQGTSGRKFF. CDR3 DNA sequence: TGTGCCAGTACTCCGGGACAGGGAACTAGCGGCCGTAAGTTCTTC. The chain couples TRBV19 to TRBJ2-1; D perhaps matches TRBD1 (9 bases). V lost 7 bases and J 14 bases, leaving 27 bases between the germline ends. Germline V CDR1 and CDR2: LNHDA, SQIVND (reference sequence). The CDR3 is made up of 15 amino acids.

This clone was seen only once. The gene calls are TRBV27 and TRBJ1-5, with D hard to call. From germline, CDR1 is MNHEY and CDR2 SMNVEV (reference sequence). The CDR3 is 18 residues long. Trimming took 5 bases from V and 0 from J, leaving 20 bases between them. CDR3 residues: CASSPRLSWGYSNQPQHF. In DNA form, the CDR3 reads TGTGCCAGCAGTCCCCGGCTGTCATGGGGTTATAGCAATCAGCCCCAGCATTTT.

The chain recombines TRBV27 with TRBJ1-2, with unresolved D. In germline, CDR1 is MNHEY, CDR2 SMNVEV (reference sequence). The CDR3 contains 14 residues. Deletions cut 5 bases from V and 0 bases from J, with 10 bases between. DNA of the CDR3: TGTGCCAGCAGTCCTTTAGGCCCTAACTATGGCTACACCTTC. This encodes CASSPLGPNYGYTF.

This clone showed up just once. The chain links TRBV19 to TRBJ2-1; D remains ambiguous. The CDR3 extends over 14 amino acids. Germline-derived CDR1 and CDR2 are LNHDA and SQIVND (reference sequence). Trimming removed 4 bases from V and 5 bases from J, with 12 bases in between. The DNA for the CDR3 is TGTGCCAGTAGTAACCGAGTAGGGAACAATGAGCAGTTCTTC. As protein: CASSNRVGNNEQFF. Drawing the rest from reference TRBV19 and TRBJ2-1, the complete variable domain is DGGITQSPKYLFRKEGQNVTLSCEQNLNHDAMYWYRQDPGQGLRLIYYSQIVNDFQKGDIAEGYSVSREKKESFPLTVTSAQKNPTAFYLCASSNRVGNNEQFFGPGTRLTVL.

This chain joins TRBV28 and TRBJ1-2; D remains unclear. Looked up from germline, CDR1 is MDHEN and CDR2 is SYDVKM. The CDR3 extends over 14 amino acids. V was pared by 3 bases and J by 6 bases, with 14 bases between. CDR3 in DNA: TGTGCCAGCAGTTTCGGCGGCACTCTAGATGGCTACACCTTC. It is translated as CASSFGGTLDGYTF.

The rearrangement joins TRBV29-1 to TRBJ1-4, with 9 bases aligning to TRBD1. There are 14 residues in the CDR3. J gave up 7 bases and V 5 bases, and 8 bases lay outside the gene matches. Germline CDR1 and CDR2: SQVTM and ANQGSEA. CDR3 nucleotides: TGCAGCGTTAAGCTGGGACAGGGTCCTGAAAAACTGTTTTTT. This gives the protein CSVKLGQGPEKLFF.

The genes are TRBV7-2 and TRBJ2-1; D is perhaps TRBD1 or TRBD2 (7 bases each). CDR3 size: 15 residues. Trimming pared 5 bases from V and 6 bases from J, leaving 17 bases between. CDR1 is SGHTA and CDR2 is FQGNSA in the germline V gene. In DNA, the CDR3 is TGTGCCAGCAGCCTAGGGGCAGGGGGGGGCAATGAGCAGTTCTTC. It codes for CASSLGAGGGNEQFF.

V is TRBV7-8 and J is TRBJ2-1, with 13 bases matching TRBD2. V dropped 5 bases and J dropped 6; count of bases not matched to a gene: 10. Germline V CDR1 and CDR2: SGHVS, FQNEAQ. The CDR3 length is 17 residues. CDR3: CASSHTSGRAVGNEQFF. The CDR3 region has the DNA TGTGCCAGCAGCCATACTAGCGGGAGGGCCGTTGGCAATGAGCAGTTCTTC.

This rearrangement joins TRBV7-8 to TRBJ1-5; 12 bases fit TRBD1. The CDR3 is 16 amino acids. Germline V gene data show CDR1 as SGHVS and CDR2 as FQNEAQ. V was clipped by 4 bases and J by 4 bases; unmatched bases: 5. The CDR3 sequence is CASSWGGQGANQPQHF. The DNA of the CDR3 is TGTGCCAGCAGCTGGGGGGGACAGGGGGCTAATCAGCCCCAGCATTTT.

J is TRBJ2-3 and V is TRBV13; D unresolved. Trimming cost V 6 bases and J 1 base, with 8 bases left between them. Germline assignment: CDR1 PRHDT and CDR2 FYEKMQ (reference sequence). The CDR3 length is 13 residues. The CDR3 region is CASRVTGTDTQYF. Written as DNA, the CDR3 is TGTGCCAGCAGGGTTACCGGCACAGATACGCAGTATTTT.

This clone was seen a single time. The chain recombines TRBV28 with TRBJ2-1; D unresolved. V was cut by 2 bases and J by 11 bases, with 7 bases left in between. The CDR3 sequence is 11 residues long. Germline values: CDR1 MDHEN, CDR2 SYDVKM. This chain's CDR3 is CASSLPTQQFF. For the CDR3, the DNA is TGTGCCAGCAGTTTACCCACGCAGCAGTTCTTC.

V is TRBV13 and J is TRBJ2-7, with 9 bases fitting TRBD1. The CDR3 has 14 amino acids. With 4 bases clipped from V and 2 bases from J, the junction kept 3 bases outside the gene matches. The germline V gene encodes CDR1 PRHDT and CDR2 FYEKMQ (reference sequence). The CDR3 nucleotides read TGTGCCAGCAGCTCCACAGGGGGCCCCTACGAGCAGTACTTC. Translated, it gives CASSSTGGPYEQYF.

V is TRBV5-1 and J is TRBJ2-5; TRBD1 aligns across 11 bases. Trimming took 5 bases from V and 1 from J; bases not matched to a gene: 4. Germline loops: CDR1 SGHRS, CDR2 YFSETQ. The CDR3 has 15 amino acids. The CDR3 here is CASSTGTGGQETQYF. CDR3 coding DNA: TGCGCCAGCAGTACCGGGACAGGGGGCCAAGAGACCCAGTACTTC.

Comments on this clone: Additional DNA sequences in this sample encode the identical CDR3. V usage is TRBV27 and J usage is TRBJ1-5; D is uncertain. This CDR3 comprises 13 residues. V lost 6 bases, J lost 0 bases, and 6 bases lay in between. The germline V gene has CDR1 MNHEY and CDR2 SMNVEV (reference sequence). CDR3 DNA: TGTGCCAGCAGCCCATATAGCAATCAGCCCCAGCATTTT. This codes for CASSPYSNQPQHF.

This clone was recorded only once. The chain joins TRBV5-1 to TRBJ1-1; D might be TRBD1 (6 bases). The CDR3 runs to 14 residues. Trimming removed 0 bases at V and 5 bases at J, with 11 bases between. Germline lookup yields CDR1 SGHRS and CDR2 YFSETQ. The CDR3 coding sequence is TGCGCCAGCAGCTTGGGCGGGGGGCAGACTGAAGCTTTCTTT. Amino acids: CASSLGGGQTEAFF.

The rearrangement joins TRBV2 to TRBJ1-1, with D hard to call. The germline V and J ends were trimmed by 10 bases and 0 bases, with 12 bases remaining between them. The V gene's germline CDR1 is SNHLY and CDR2 FYNNEI. The CDR3 runs 13 residues. CDR3 bases: TGTGCCACCTCTCGCGGGTTGAACACTGAAGCTTTCTTT. Translation gives CATSRGLNTEAFF. Combining the CDR3 with reference TRBV2 and TRBJ1-1 gives the whole variable domain EPEVTQTPSHQVTQMGQEVILRCVPISNHLYFYWYRQILGQKVEFLVSFYNNEISEKSEIFDDQFSVERPDGSNFTLKIRSTKLEDSAMYFCATSRGLNTEAFFGQGTRLTVV.

V usage is TRBV28 and J usage is TRBJ2-2, with 12 bases lining up with TRBD2. There are 18 residues in the CDR3. J was trimmed by 1 base and V by 3 bases; bases with no gene match: 6. Germline V gene data show CDR1 as MDHEN and CDR2 as SYDVKM. In DNA, the CDR3 is TGTGCCAGCAGTTTCCCCGGACTAGCGGGAAAGAACACCGGGGAGCTGTTTTTT. Its protein product is CASSFPGLAGKNTGELFF.

V usage is TRBV18 and J usage is TRBJ2-2; possibly TRBD1 for D (6 bases). V was clipped by 1 base and J by 6 bases, with 9 bases between them. The CDR3 sequence is 14 residues long. In germline, CDR1 is KGHSH, CDR2 LQKENI. The CDR3 here is CASSPLTGPGELFF. CDR3 nucleotides: TGTGCCAGCTCACCACTGACAGGCCCCGGGGAGCTGTTTTTT. The complete variable domain, with remaining parts taken from reference TRBV18 and TRBJ2-2, reads NAGVMQNPRHLVRRRGQEARLRCSPMKGHSHVYWYRQLPEEGLKFMVYLQKENIIDESGMPKERFSAEFPKEGPSILRIQQVVRGDSAAYFCASSPLTGPGELFFGEGSRLTVL.

The gene calls are TRBV7-6 and TRBJ2-3; D may be TRBD1 or TRBD2 (5 bases each). This CDR3 spans 16 amino acids. Germline V lookup: CDR1 SGHVS, CDR2 FNYEAQ. Trimming cost V 5 bases and J 2 bases, with 17 bases left between them. The CDR3 spells CASSPLGTGNTDTQYF. The CDR3 nucleotides read TGTGCCAGCAGCCCCCTGGGGACGGGCAACACAGATACGCAGTATTTT. Variable domain in full (rest from reference TRBV7-6 and TRBJ2-3): GAGVSQSPRYKVTKRGQDVALRCDPISGHVSLYWYRQALGQGPEFLTYFNYEAQQDKSGLPNDRFSAERPEGSISTLTIQRTEQRDSAMYRCASSPLGTGNTDTQYFGPGTRLTVL.

This chain links TRBV5-6 with TRBJ1-3; no firm D call. The V end lost 4 bases, the J end lost 5 bases, and 13 bases lay between the germline ends. From germline, CDR1 is SGHDT and CDR2 YYEEEE. The CDR3 runs 14 residues. CDR3 sequence (DNA): TGTGCCAGCAGCGCCAAGACTCGAAGAAACACCATATATTTT. As protein: CASSAKTRRNTIYF.

The CDR3 loop is CASSRGPRNGYTF. The CDR3 DNA follows: TGTGCCAGCAGTAGAGGGCCGAGGAATGGCTACACCTTC. The rearrangement uses TRBV6-5 and TRBJ1-2; no firm D call. V was trimmed by 5 bases and J by 6 bases, leaving 13 bases between them. Germline V lookup: CDR1 MNHEY, CDR2 SVGAGI. The CDR3 consists of 13 residues.

This clone appeared once. J is TRBJ1-2 and V is TRBV27; TRBD1 is a possible D gene (5 bases). Germline assignment: CDR1 MNHEY and CDR2 SMNVEV (reference sequence). CDR3 length: 16 amino acids. V was clipped by 0 bases and J by 4 bases, with 15 bases between them. CDR3 coding DNA: TGTGCCAGCAGTTTATCGATTGGGGGGTCACCCTATGGCTACACCTTC. Protein sequence: CASSLSIGGSPYGYTF.